This T cell receptor (beta chain) was observed in a study of shared clonotypes between healthy human individuals. Concerning this clone: The antigen is unknown.

Study findings and constraints: Clonotypes that were shared across a handful of donors made up around 4.6% of naive CD4 clonotypes.

Terminally differentiated effector memory CD45RA+ cells were left out of the naive CD8 fraction, which was CD45RO-negative and positively selected for CCR7. The data were produced by immunoSEQ multiplex PCR, yet TCRdb's version contains in-frame clones alone and is incomplete. Of 800,000 or so clones in the sample, about 96% were seen once. Specimen: naive CD8+ T cells sorted from blood. The TCR comes from a man younger than 40 in good health.

CDR3 protein: CAATGTDQETQYF. The DNA for the CDR3 is TGTGCCGCGACTGGGACAGACCAAGAGACCCAGTACTTC. V is TRBV10-3 and J is TRBJ2-5; 7 positions agree with TRBD1. V lost 11 bases and J lost 0; bases outside the gene matches: 6. Germline-derived CDR1 and CDR2 are ENHRY and SYGVKD. The CDR3 is 13 amino acids.